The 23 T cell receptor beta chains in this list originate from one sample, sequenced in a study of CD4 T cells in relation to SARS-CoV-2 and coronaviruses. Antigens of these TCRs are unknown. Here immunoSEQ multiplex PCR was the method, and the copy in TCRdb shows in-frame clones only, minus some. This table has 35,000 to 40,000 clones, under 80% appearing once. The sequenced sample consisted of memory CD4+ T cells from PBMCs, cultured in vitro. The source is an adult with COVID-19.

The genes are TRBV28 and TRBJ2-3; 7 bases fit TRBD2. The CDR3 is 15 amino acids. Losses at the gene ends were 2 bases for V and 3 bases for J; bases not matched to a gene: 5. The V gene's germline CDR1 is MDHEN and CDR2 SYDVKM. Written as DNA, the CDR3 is TGTGCCAGCAGTTTAGGGGGAGGGGAGACAGATACGCAGTATTTT. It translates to CASSLGGGETDTQYF.

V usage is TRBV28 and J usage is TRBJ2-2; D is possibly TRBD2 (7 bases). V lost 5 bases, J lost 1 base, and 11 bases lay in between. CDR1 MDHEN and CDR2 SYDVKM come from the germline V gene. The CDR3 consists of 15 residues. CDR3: CASSGGGGNTGELFF. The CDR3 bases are TGTGCCAGCAGTGGAGGGGGGGGGAACACCGGGGAGCTGTTTTTT.

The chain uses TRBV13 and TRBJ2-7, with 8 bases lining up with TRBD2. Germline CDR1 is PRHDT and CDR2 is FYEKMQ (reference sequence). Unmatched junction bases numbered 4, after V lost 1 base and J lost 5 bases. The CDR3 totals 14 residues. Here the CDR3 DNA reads TGTGCCAGCAGCTTAGTAAGCGGGAGAAACGAGCAGTACTTC. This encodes CASSLVSGRNEQYF.

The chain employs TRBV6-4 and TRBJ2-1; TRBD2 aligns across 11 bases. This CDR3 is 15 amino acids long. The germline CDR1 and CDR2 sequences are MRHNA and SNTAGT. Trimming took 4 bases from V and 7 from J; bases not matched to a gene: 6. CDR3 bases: TGTGCCAGCAGTGTACTAGCGGGAGAAATTAATGAGCAGTTCTTC. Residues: CASSVLAGEINEQFF.

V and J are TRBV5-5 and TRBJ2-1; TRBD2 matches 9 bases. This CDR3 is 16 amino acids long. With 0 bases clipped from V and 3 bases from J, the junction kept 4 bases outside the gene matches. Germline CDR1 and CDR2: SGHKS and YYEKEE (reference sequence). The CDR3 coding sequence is TGTGCCAGCAGCTTGGTAGCGGGAGATATCTACAATGAGCAGTTCTTC. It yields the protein CASSLVAGDIYNEQFF.

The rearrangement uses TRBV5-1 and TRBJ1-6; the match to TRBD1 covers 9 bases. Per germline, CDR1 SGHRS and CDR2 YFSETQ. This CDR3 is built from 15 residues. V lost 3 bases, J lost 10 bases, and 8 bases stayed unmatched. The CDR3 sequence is CASSSSTGGESPLHF. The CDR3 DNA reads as TGCGCCAGCAGCTCATCAACAGGGGGCGAATCACCCCTCCACTTT.

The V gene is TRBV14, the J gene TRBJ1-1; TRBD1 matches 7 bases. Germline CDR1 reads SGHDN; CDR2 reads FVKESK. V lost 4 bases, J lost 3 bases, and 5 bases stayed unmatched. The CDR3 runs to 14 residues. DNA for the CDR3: TGTGCCAGCAGCCGGCTGACAGGGTACACTGAAGCTTTCTTT. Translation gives CASSRLTGYTEAFF.

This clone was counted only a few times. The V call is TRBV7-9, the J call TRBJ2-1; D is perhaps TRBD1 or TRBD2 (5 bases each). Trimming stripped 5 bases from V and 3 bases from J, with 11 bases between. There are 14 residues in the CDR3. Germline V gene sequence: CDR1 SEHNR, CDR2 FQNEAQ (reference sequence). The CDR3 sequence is CASSPLGVYNEQFF. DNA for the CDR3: TGTGCCAGCAGCCCCTTGGGGGTCTACAATGAGCAGTTCTTC.

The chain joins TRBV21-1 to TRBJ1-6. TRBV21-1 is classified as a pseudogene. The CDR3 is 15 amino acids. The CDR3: CASSKNEDGISPLHF. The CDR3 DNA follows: TGTGCCAGCAGCAAAAACGAGGACGGAATCTCACCCCTCCACTTT.

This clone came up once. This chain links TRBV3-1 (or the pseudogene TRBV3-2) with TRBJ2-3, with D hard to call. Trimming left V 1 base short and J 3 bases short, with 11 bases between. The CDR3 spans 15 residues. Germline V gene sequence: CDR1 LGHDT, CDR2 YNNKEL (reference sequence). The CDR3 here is CASSQVGASTDTQYF. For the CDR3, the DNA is TGTGCCAGCAGCCAAGTTGGTGCGTCTACAGATACGCAGTATTTT.

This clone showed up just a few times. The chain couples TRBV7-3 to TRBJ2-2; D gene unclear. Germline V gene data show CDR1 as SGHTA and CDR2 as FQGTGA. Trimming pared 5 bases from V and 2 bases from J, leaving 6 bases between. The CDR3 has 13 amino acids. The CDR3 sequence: CASSPRNTGELFF. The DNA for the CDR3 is TGTGCCAGCAGCCCGCGAAACACCGGGGAGCTGTTTTTT. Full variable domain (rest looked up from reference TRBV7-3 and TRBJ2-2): GAGVSQTPSNKVTEKGKYVELRCDPISGHTALYWYRQSLGQGPEFLIYFQGTGAADDSGLPNDRFFAVRPEGSVSTLKIQRTERGDSAVYLCASSPRNTGELFFGEGSRLTVL.

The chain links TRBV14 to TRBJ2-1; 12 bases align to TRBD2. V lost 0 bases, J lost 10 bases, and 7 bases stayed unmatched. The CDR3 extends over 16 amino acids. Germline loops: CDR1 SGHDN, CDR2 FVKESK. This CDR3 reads CASSQDGTSGLREQFF. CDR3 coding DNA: TGTGCCAGCAGCCAAGATGGGACTAGCGGGCTTAGGGAGCAGTTCTTC.

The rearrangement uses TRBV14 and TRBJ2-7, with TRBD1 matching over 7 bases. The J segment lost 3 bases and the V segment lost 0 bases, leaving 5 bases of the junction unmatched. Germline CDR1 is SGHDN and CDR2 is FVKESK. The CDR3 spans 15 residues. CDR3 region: CASSQDMGTDYEQYF. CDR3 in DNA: TGTGCCAGCAGCCAAGATATGGGGACAGACTACGAGCAGTACTTC.

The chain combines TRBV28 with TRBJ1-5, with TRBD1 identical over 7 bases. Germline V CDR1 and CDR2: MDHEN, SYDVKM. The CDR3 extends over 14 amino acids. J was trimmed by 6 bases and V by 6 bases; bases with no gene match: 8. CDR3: CASSRDRASQPQHF. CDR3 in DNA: TGTGCCAGCAGCCGGGACAGAGCCTCTCAGCCCCAGCATTTT. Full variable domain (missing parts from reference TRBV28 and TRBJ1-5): DVKVTQSSRYLVKRTGEKVFLECVQDMDHENMFWYRQDPGLGLRLIYFSYDVKMKEKGDIPEGYSVSREKKERFSLILESASTNQTSMYLCASSRDRASQPQHFGDGTRLSIL.

The CDR3 DNA reads as TGTGCCAGCAGTGTCGATTTTACCGCGCAGTACTTC. Its translation is CASSVDFTAQYF. The chain couples TRBV2 to TRBJ2-7; no clear D gene. CDR1 and CDR2 from the germline V gene are SNHLY and FYNNEI. This CDR3 spans 12 amino acids. V lost 4 bases and J 9 bases, leaving 13 bases between the germline ends.

In DNA, the CDR3 is TGTGCCAGCAGGCGGGGACAGGGAGTTCAGTATGAGCAGTTCTTC. Its protein product is CASRRGQGVQYEQFF. The V call is TRBV14, the J call TRBJ2-1; 9 bases match TRBD1. Germline CDR1 SGHDN, CDR2 FVKESK. The V and J ends lost 6 bases and 8 bases, in that order; junction bases with no gene match: 11. The CDR3 sequence is 15 residues long.

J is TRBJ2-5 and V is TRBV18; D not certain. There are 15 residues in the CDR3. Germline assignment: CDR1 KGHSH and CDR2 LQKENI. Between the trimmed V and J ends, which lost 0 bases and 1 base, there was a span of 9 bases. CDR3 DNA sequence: TGTGCCAGCTCACCACCGTACAGCCCCCAAGAGACCCAGTACTTC. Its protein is CASSPPYSPQETQYF.

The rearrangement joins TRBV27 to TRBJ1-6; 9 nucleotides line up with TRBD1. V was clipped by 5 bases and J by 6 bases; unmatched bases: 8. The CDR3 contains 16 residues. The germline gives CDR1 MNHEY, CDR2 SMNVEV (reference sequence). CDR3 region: CASSLYGGQGNSPLHF. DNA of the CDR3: TGTGCCAGCAGTCTCTACGGGGGACAGGGTAATTCACCCCTCCACTTT.

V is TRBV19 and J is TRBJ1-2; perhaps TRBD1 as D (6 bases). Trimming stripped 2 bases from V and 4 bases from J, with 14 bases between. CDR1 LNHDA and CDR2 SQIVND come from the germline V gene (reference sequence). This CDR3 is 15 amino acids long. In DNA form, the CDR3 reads TGTGCCAGTAGTATAACATTCGGGGGCAGCTATGGCTACACCTTC. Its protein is CASSITFGGSYGYTF.

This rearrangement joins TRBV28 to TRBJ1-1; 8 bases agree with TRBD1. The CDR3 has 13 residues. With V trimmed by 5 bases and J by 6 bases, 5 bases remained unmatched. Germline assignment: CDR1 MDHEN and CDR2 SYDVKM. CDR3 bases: TGTGCCAGCAGTATACAGACAGGGGCTGAAGCTTTCTTT. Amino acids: CASSIQTGAEAFF. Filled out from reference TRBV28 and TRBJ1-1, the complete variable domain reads DVKVTQSSRYLVKRTGEKVFLECVQDMDHENMFWYRQDPGLGLRLIYFSYDVKMKEKGDIPEGYSVSREKKERFSLILESASTNQTSMYLCASSIQTGAEAFFGQGTRLTVV.

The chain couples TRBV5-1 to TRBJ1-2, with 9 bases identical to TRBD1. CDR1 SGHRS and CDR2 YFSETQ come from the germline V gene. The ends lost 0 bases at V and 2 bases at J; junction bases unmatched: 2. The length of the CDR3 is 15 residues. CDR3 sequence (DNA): TGCGCCAGCAGCTTGGGGGGGACAGGGAACTATGGCTACACCTTC. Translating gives CASSLGGTGNYGYTF.

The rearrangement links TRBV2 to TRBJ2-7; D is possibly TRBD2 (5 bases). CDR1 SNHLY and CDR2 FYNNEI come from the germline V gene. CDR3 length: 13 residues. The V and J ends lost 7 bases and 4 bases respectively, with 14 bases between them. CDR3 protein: CASKRTLLYEQYF. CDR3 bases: TGTGCCAGCAAGAGGACTTTGCTGTACGAGCAGTACTTC.

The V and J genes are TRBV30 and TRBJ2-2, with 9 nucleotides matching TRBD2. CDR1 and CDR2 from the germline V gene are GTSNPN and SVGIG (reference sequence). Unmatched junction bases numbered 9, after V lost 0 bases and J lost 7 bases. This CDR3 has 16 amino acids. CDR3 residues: CAWSVLASGTGGELFF. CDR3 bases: TGTGCCTGGAGTGTTTTGGCTAGCGGGACCGGCGGGGAGCTGTTTTTT.